This T cell receptor beta chain derives from a study of chronic HIV infection and antiretroviral therapy. V lost 3 bases to trimming and J lost 7 bases; unmatched junction nucleotides: 4. This CDR3 comprises 15 residues. CDR1 SQVTM and CDR2 ANQGSEA come from the germline V gene. TCRdb used MiXCR to reprocess the 5' RACE reads, holding one entry per CDR3 protein. The data contain roughly 39,000 distinct CDR3 sequences, roughly 8.2% of them seen just once; the ten biggest clones take up over 2.5%. The receptor comes from an adult who had HIV and had not received antiretroviral therapy, or was an uninfected healthy control (not recorded which). This chain links TRBV29-1 with TRBJ2-2, with 14 bases identical to TRBD2. Specimen: peripheral blood. CDR3 sequence: CSVEGLAGEIGELFF. The CDR3 DNA reads as TGCAGCGTTGAGGGACTAGCGGGAGAAATCGGGGAGCTGTTTTTT.